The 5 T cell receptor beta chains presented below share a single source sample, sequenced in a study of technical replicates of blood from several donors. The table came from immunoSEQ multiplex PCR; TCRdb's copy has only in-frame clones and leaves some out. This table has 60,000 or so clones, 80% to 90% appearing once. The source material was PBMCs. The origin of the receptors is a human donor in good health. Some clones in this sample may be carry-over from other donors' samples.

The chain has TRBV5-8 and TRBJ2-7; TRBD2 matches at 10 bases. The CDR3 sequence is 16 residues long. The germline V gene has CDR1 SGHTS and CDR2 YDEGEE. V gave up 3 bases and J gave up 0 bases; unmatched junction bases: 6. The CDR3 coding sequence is TGTGCCAGCAGCTCGGGACTAGCGTACAACTCCTACGAGCAGTACTTC. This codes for CASSSGLAYNSYEQYF.

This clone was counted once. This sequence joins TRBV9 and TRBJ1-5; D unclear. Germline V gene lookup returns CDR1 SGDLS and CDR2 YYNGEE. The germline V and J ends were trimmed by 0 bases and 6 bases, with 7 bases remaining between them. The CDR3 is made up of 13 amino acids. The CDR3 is CASSVEAGQPQHF. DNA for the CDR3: TGTGCCAGCAGCGTAGAGGCGGGTCAGCCCCAGCATTTT.

The CDR3, as DNA: TGTGCCAGCAGCTTAAGGGGTGCAGGGGTAAATGAAAAACTGTTTTTT. Translation: CASSLRGAGVNEKLFF. This chain connects TRBV7-9 to TRBJ1-4; TRBD1 is a possible D gene (6 bases). The germline V gene has CDR1 SEHNR and CDR2 FQNEAQ (reference sequence). V was shortened by 2 bases and J by 5 bases, with 15 bases between the two germline ends. This CDR3 region has 16 residues.

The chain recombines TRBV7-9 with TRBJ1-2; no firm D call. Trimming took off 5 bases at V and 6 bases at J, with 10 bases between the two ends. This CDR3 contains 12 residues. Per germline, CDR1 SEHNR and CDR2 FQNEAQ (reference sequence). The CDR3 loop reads CASSRGPDGYTF. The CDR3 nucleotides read TGTGCCAGCAGCCGTGGGCCCGATGGCTACACCTTC. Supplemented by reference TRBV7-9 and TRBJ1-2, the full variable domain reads DTGVSQNPRHKITKRGQNVTFRCDPISEHNRLYWYRQTLGQGPEFLTYFQNEAQLEKSRLLSDRFSAERPKGSFSTLEIQRTEQGDSAMYLCASSRGPDGYTFGSGTRLTVV.

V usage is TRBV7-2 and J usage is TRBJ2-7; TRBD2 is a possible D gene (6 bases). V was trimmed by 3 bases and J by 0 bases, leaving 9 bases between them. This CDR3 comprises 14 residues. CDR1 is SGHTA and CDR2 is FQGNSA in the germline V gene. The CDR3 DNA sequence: TGTGCCAGCAGCTTTAGCGGTAGCTCCTACGAGCAGTACTTC. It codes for CASSFSGSSYEQYF.